The 30 T cell receptor beta chains below come from one sample, sequenced in a study of blood T cell repertoires in COVID-19 (TCRdb year 2020). Libraries were constructed by the immunoSEQ multiplex PCR assay. Held by TCRdb, this immuneACCESS table contains in-frame sequences only and omits some clones. Under half of the omission traces to an unresolved V gene where checked; the cause of the rest is unknown. The table for this sample lists approximately 350,000 clones; around four fifths of them were counted only once. About 5.4% of the sample is held by the ten biggest clonotypes. The sample comprised PBMCs or T cells enriched from blood (not recorded which). The receptor set was obtained from a woman aged 45-65 years who had recovered from COVID-19.

This clone occurred a few times. The chain has TRBV4-2 and TRBJ2-1; 7 bases align to TRBD2. The CDR3 consists of 16 residues. CDR1 and CDR2 from the germline V gene are LGHNA and YNFKEQ. Germline trimming cut 0 bases from V and 1 base from J; bases unmatched to any gene: 3. The CDR3 loop reads CASSQEPSGSYNEQFF. CDR3 nucleotides: TGTGCCAGCAGCCAAGAGCCTAGCGGTTCCTACAATGAGCAGTTCTTC.

This sequence joins TRBV30 and TRBJ2-6, with D perhaps TRBD1 (6 bases). CDR1 is GTSNPN and CDR2 is SVGIG in the germline V gene (reference sequence). V shed 6 bases and J shed 0 bases, with 18 bases lying between them. The CDR3 totals 17 residues. CDR3 in amino acids: CACRSTGPVSGANVLTF. CDR3 coding DNA: TGTGCCTGCAGATCTACAGGGCCAGTCTCTGGGGCCAACGTCCTGACTTTC.

The V gene is TRBV4-3, the J gene TRBJ2-7; D is uncertain. The germline gives CDR1 LGHNA, CDR2 YSLEER. Trimming removed 0 bases from V and 2 bases from J, with 11 bases in between. The CDR3 length is 15 residues. As DNA, the CDR3 is TGCGCCAGCAGCCAAGATCGAGGCCCGGCCTACGAGCAGTACTTC. This translates into CASSQDRGPAYEQYF.

This clone has just one count. The genes are TRBV3-1 (or the pseudogene TRBV3-2) and TRBJ1-6; D ambiguous. The germline CDR1 and CDR2 sequences are LGHDT and YNNKEL (reference sequence). The V end lost 7 bases, the J end lost 10 bases, and 14 bases lay between the germline ends. This CDR3 has 13 amino acids. The CDR3 coding sequence is TGTGCCAGCACTACAAGAGGTGTCTCACCCCTCCACTTT. Protein product: CASTTRGVSPLHF.

This sequence joins TRBV5-4 and TRBJ1-1; tentatively, D is TRBD1 (6 bases). Germline CDR1 and CDR2: SGHNT and YYREEE (reference sequence). This CDR3 is 14 amino acids long. Trimming pared 4 bases from V and 10 bases from J, leaving 20 bases between. CDR3: CASSTNTGPPVAFF. CDR3 bases: TGTGCCAGCAGCACTAATACAGGGCCCCCGGTAGCTTTCTTT. Combining the CDR3 with reference TRBV5-4 and TRBJ1-1 gives the whole variable domain ETGVTQSPTHLIKTRGQQVTLRCSSQSGHNTVSWYQQALGQGPQFIFQYYREEENGRGNFPPRFSGLQFPNYSSELNVNALELDDSALYLCASSTNTGPPVAFFGQGTRLTVV.

The chain carries TRBV7-2 and TRBJ2-7; 7 bases line up with TRBD2. J was trimmed by 2 bases and V by 0 bases; bases with no gene match: 4. This CDR3 spans 15 amino acids. Germline loops: CDR1 SGHTA, CDR2 FQGNSA. The CDR3 reads CASSLAGGGTYEQYF. As DNA, the CDR3 is TGTGCCAGCAGCTTAGCAGGCGGGGGAACCTACGAGCAGTACTTC. Full variable domain (rest looked up from reference TRBV7-2 and TRBJ2-7): GAGVSQSPSNKVTEKGKDVELRCDPISGHTALYWYRQSLGQGLEFLIYFQGNSAPDKSGLPSDRFSAERTGGSVSTLTIQRTQQEDSAVYLCASSLAGGGTYEQYFGPGTRLTVT.

This clone occurred a few times. The rearrangement uses TRBV7-2 and TRBJ1-3; 8 bases are shared with TRBD1. Germline V gene data show CDR1 as SGHTA and CDR2 as FQGNSA. The CDR3 consists of 18 residues. With V trimmed by 1 base and J by 0 bases, 8 bases remained unmatched. The CDR3 bases are TGTGCCAGCAGCTTAGGCATAACAGGGGGAAACTCTGGAAACACCATATATTTT. It codes for CASSLGITGGNSGNTIYF.

The rearrangement uses TRBV11-2 and TRBJ1-6; D perhaps matches TRBD1 (6 bases). The V end was cut by 5 bases, the J end by 6 bases, with 14 bases between. CDR3 length: 15 residues. Looked up from germline, CDR1 is SGHAT and CDR2 is FQNNGV. CDR3 nucleotides: TGTGCCAGCAGCCGAGAAGGGGGGGCTAATTCACCCCTCCACTTT. Translating gives CASSREGGANSPLHF.

Concerning this clone itself: In the same sample, other DNA sequences code for this CDR3. This sequence joins TRBV5-1 and TRBJ1-1; D is possibly TRBD1 (5 bases). CDR3 length: 13 amino acids. Germline assignment: CDR1 SGHRS and CDR2 YFSETQ. The V and J ends lost 4 bases and 1 base respectively, with 8 bases between them. The chain's CDR3 is CASSIQENTEAFF. The CDR3 DNA reads as TGCGCCAGCAGCATACAGGAGAACACTGAAGCTTTCTTT.

As for this clone: Germline and junction disagree at one end, which may indicate a read error. The DNA of the CDR3 is TGTGCCAGCTTTTCCCACGGGACTGCGACGGTTTTT. Translation gives CASFSHGTATVF. V is TRBV12-3 or TRBV12-4 and J is TRBJ2-2; TRBD2 might be the D (6 bases). There are 12 residues in the CDR3.

V and J are TRBV9 and TRBJ2-1; 10 bases match TRBD2. Trimming took 4 bases from V and 0 from J; bases not matched to a gene: 4. This CDR3 comprises 16 residues. Germline CDR1 reads SGDLS; CDR2 reads YYNGEE. The CDR3 sequence is CASSTGLADSYNEQFF. CDR3 nucleotide sequence: TGTGCCAGCAGCACCGGACTAGCGGACTCCTACAATGAGCAGTTCTTC.

Here the CDR3 DNA reads TGTGCCAGCAGCCAGTCCCAGCAAGAGACCCAGTACTTC. Translating it yields CASSQSQQETQYF. The V gene is TRBV5-4, the J gene TRBJ2-5; D not resolved. Between the trimmed V and J ends, which lost 4 bases and 2 bases, there was a span of 9 bases. Germline V lookup: CDR1 SGHNT, CDR2 YYREEE (reference sequence). CDR3 size: 13 residues.

V and J are TRBV11-3 and TRBJ1-1, with 7 bases lining up with TRBD1. The CDR3 consists of 14 residues. Germline V gene data show CDR1 as SGHNT and CDR2 as YENEEA. Trimming cost V 3 bases and J 3 bases; bases outside gene matches: 4. The CDR3 DNA reads as TGTGCCAGCAGCTTTGCGACAGGGTACACTGAAGCTTTCTTT. Protein product: CASSFATGYTEAFF.

The rearrangement links TRBV30 to TRBJ1-2; 11 nucleotides align to TRBD1. CDR3 length: 17 residues. Germline trimming cut 2 bases from V and 4 bases from J; bases unmatched to any gene: 12. Germline CDR1 reads GTSNPN; CDR2 reads SVGIG (reference sequence). CDR3 coding DNA: TGTGCCTGGAGTAAATTCGGACAGGGGGCTTTAGGCTATGGCTACACCTTC. This gives the protein CAWSKFGQGALGYGYTF.

CDR3 residues: CATSMEGAEYNEQFF. CDR3 DNA: TGTGCCACCTCGATGGAAGGGGCGGAATACAATGAGCAGTTCTTC. The chain is built from TRBV27 and TRBJ2-1; D may be TRBD1 (5 bases). Germline V CDR1 and CDR2: MNHEY, SMNVEV (reference sequence). With 10 bases removed from V and 4 bases from J, the gap between germline ends came to 20 bases. The CDR3 is made up of 15 amino acids.

The V and J genes are TRBV19 and TRBJ2-1; TRBD2 matches at 7 bases. The V and J ends lost 3 bases and 4 bases, in that order; junction bases with no gene match: 9. Looked up from germline, CDR1 is LNHDA and CDR2 is SQIVND (reference sequence). The CDR3 contains 16 residues. CDR3 residues: CASSMDHGTTYNEQFF. The CDR3 region has the DNA TGTGCCAGTAGTATGGATCACGGGACTACTTACAATGAGCAGTTCTTC.

This chain joins TRBV7-6 and TRBJ1-4; 10 bases line up with TRBD1. The junction had 0 bases not matched to a gene; V was cut back by 1 base and J by 7 bases. The CDR3 has 14 residues. CDR1 is SGHVS, CDR2 FNYEAQ, per germline. The CDR3 loop is CASSLGQGAEKLFF. The CDR3 bases are TGTGCCAGCAGCTTAGGACAGGGGGCTGAAAAACTGTTTTTT.

The chain is built from TRBV4-3 and TRBJ1-2; D remains ambiguous. The V gene's germline CDR1 is LGHNA and CDR2 YSLEER. CDR3 length equals 15 residues. The V end was cut by 1 base, the J end by 4 bases, with 13 bases between. CDR3 protein: CASSQVHLSGYGYTF. Written as DNA, the CDR3 is TGCGCCAGCAGCCAAGTCCACCTCTCGGGCTATGGCTACACCTTC.

The chain recombines TRBV3-1 (or the pseudogene TRBV3-2) with TRBJ2-3; 12 bases map to TRBD2. Per the germline V gene, CDR1 is LGHDT and CDR2 is YNNKEL (reference sequence). The CDR3 covers 16 residues. V lost 6 bases, J lost 4 bases, and 8 bases stayed unmatched. CDR3 in amino acids: CASSKRLAGGPDTQYF. CDR3 DNA: TGTGCCAGCAGTAAACGTCTAGCGGGGGGGCCAGATACGCAGTATTTT.

This sequence joins TRBV19 and TRBJ2-3, with 9 bases that match TRBD2. V lost 4 bases and J lost 1; bases outside the gene matches: 18. There are 20 residues in the CDR3. Germline CDR1 LNHDA, CDR2 SQIVND (reference sequence). CDR3 region: CASSTTAVAGAGLRTDTQYF. Written as DNA, the CDR3 is TGTGCCAGTAGTACGACCGCGGTAGCGGGGGCCGGGTTGCGCACAGATACGCAGTATTTT.

The genes are TRBV30 and TRBJ2-7; 8 nucleotides agree with TRBD2. CDR1 and CDR2 from the germline V gene are GTSNPN and SVGIG (reference sequence). The CDR3 covers 14 residues. V lost 3 bases and J lost 4; bases outside the gene matches: 8. The CDR3 is CAWSAGGPSYEQYF. CDR3 nucleotide sequence: TGTGCCTGGAGCGCGGGAGGCCCCTCGTACGAGCAGTACTTC.

The chain employs TRBV13 and TRBJ1-1; tentative D call: TRBD1 (5 bases). V lost 6 bases to trimming and J lost 1 base, with 9 bases between them. CDR1 and CDR2 from the germline V gene are PRHDT and FYEKMQ (reference sequence). The CDR3 is 13 residues long. The CDR3 bases are TGTGCCAGCAGGGGGCGAGGGAACACTGAAGCTTTCTTT. It translates to CASRGRGNTEAFF.

The CDR3 loop reads CASSVGTDQGPQHF. CDR3 sequence (DNA): TGTGCCAGCAGCGTAGGGACAGACCAGGGGCCCCAGCATTTT. V usage is TRBV9 and J usage is TRBJ1-5; the D gene is possibly TRBD1 (6 bases). Germline V gene lookup returns CDR1 SGDLS and CDR2 YYNGEE. The CDR3 has 14 amino acids. V was clipped by 0 bases and J by 9 bases, with 13 bases between them. The variable domain in full, with the rest retrieved from reference TRBV9 and TRBJ1-5, is DSGVTQTPKHLITATGQRVTLRCSPRSGDLSVYWYQQSLDQGLQFLIQYYNGEERAKGNILERFSAQQFPDLHSELNLSSLELGDSALYFCASSVGTDQGPQHFGDGTRLSIL.

This clone showed up just once. V usage is TRBV7-2 and J usage is TRBJ2-5; 11 bases map to TRBD1. The CDR3 length is 15 residues. Trimming at V came to 2 bases and at J to 4 bases, leaving 3 bases not matched to a gene. Germline values: CDR1 SGHTA, CDR2 FQGNSA. Here the CDR3 reads CASSLSGTGGETQYF. The CDR3 coding sequence is TGTGCCAGCAGCTTATCGGGGACAGGGGGAGAGACCCAGTACTTC.

This chain connects TRBV6-2 or TRBV6-3 to TRBJ2-3; TRBD2 aligns across 7 bases. CDR3 length equals 16 residues. The junction had 13 bases not matched to a gene; V was cut back by 5 bases and J by 5 bases. Germline V gene lookup returns CDR1 MNHEY and CDR2 SVGEGT. This chain's CDR3 is CASSREGKYSGDTQYF. The CDR3 bases are TGTGCCAGCAGTAGGGAGGGCAAATACAGCGGAGATACGCAGTATTTT.

This chain uses TRBV15 with TRBJ1-2, with D perhaps matching TRBD1 (6 bases). CDR1 and CDR2 from the germline V gene are LNHNV and YYDKDF (reference sequence). The CDR3 loop spans 13 amino acids. V was clipped by 1 base and J by 8 bases, with 11 bases between them. The CDR3 sequence: CATSRGRDRGYTF. In DNA, the CDR3 is TGTGCCACCAGCAGAGGCAGAGACAGGGGCTACACCTTC.

This chain uses TRBV9 with TRBJ2-3, with D perhaps matching TRBD2 (7 bases). Per germline, CDR1 SGDLS and CDR2 YYNGEE. This CDR3 comprises 15 residues. Trimming took 2 bases from V and 2 from J, leaving 12 bases between them. The CDR3 loop is CASSVGGRNTDTQYF. As DNA, the CDR3 is TGTGCCAGCAGCGTCGGGGGGCGAAACACAGATACGCAGTATTTT.

The chain combines TRBV6-5 with TRBJ2-7; 7 bases agree with TRBD2. Germline CDR1 and CDR2: MNHEY and SVGAGI. The CDR3 extends over 16 amino acids. V lost 0 bases and J lost 0; bases outside the gene matches: 5. The CDR3 region is CASSYSAAGDSYEQYF. Here the CDR3 DNA reads TGTGCCAGCAGTTACTCGGCGGCGGGGGACTCCTACGAGCAGTACTTC.

The chain couples TRBV19 to TRBJ1-4; 10 nucleotides align to TRBD1. Trimming cost V 3 bases and J 8 bases; bases outside gene matches: 6. The germline gives CDR1 LNHDA, CDR2 SQIVND (reference sequence). The CDR3 length is 15 residues. The CDR3 loop is CASSILGTGAEKLFF. Written as DNA, the CDR3 is TGTGCCAGTAGTATTCTGGGGACAGGGGCCGAAAAACTGTTTTTT.

This clone was seen many times. The chain links TRBV6-5 to TRBJ1-5; possibly TRBD1 for D (5 bases). This CDR3 region has 14 residues. Germline CDR1 MNHEY, CDR2 SVGAGI. Trimming pared 7 bases from V and 7 bases from J, leaving 17 bases between. CDR3 region: CASKGAGGNQPQHF. CDR3 bases: TGTGCCAGCAAAGGGGCAGGCGGGAACCAGCCCCAGCATTTT.